This T cell receptor (beta chain) came from a study of shared clonotypes between healthy human individuals. About the study: Sampling drew on donors who were a couple of women and three men aged 18 to 49. The plates for each donor numbered three CD4 naive, three CD4 memory, two CD8 naive and one CD8 memory.

All donors were healthy HIV-negative adults lacking recent acute infections or vaccinations. Study-level results: Estimated clonotype richness was generally higher in naive than memory subsets.

Concerning this clone itself: The antigen remains undetermined.

The CDR3 spans 14 residues. The V gene lost 3 bases and the J gene lost 4 bases, with 12 bases spanning the gap. From germline, CDR1 is SGHTA and CDR2 FQGTGA. Method: immunoSEQ multiplex PCR; TCRdb's copy keeps in-frame clones and lacks some. The table has some 2.4 million clones, 93% seen once. The TCR comes from a man aged 18-30 years in good health. Some clones in this sample may be carry-over from other donors' samples. The chain joins TRBV7-3 to TRBJ1-1; no reliable D call. The sample comprised naive CD4+ T cells from PBMCs. The subset here: CD45RA+ positively selected. For the CDR3, the DNA is TGTGCCAGCAGCTTTAAGGGAGGTACCACTGAAGCTTTCTTT. It translates to CASSFKGGTTEAFF.